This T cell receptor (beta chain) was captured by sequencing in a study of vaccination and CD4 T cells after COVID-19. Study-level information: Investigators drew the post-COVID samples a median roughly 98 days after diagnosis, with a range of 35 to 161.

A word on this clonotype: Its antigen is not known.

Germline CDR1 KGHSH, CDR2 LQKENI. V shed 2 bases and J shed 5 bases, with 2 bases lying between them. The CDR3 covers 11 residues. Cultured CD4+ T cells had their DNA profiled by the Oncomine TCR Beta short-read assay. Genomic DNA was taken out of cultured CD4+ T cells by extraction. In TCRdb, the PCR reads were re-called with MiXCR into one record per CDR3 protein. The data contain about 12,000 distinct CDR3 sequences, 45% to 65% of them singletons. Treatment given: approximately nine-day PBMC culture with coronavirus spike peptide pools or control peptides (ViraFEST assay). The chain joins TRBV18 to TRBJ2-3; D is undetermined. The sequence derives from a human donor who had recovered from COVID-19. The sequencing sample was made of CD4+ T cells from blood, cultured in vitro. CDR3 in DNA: TGTGCCAGCTCACCAGGAGATACGCAGTATTTT. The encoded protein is CASSPGDTQYF.